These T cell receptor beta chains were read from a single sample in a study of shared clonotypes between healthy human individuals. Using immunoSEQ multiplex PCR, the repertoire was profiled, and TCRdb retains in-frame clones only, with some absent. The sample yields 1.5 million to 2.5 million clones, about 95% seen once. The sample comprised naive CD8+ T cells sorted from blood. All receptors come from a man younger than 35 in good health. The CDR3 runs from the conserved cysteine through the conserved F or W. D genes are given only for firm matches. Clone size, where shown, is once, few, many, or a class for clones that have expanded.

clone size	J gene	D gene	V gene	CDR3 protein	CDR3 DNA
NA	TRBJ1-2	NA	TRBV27	CASSLLPGNYGYTF	TGTGCCAGCAGTTTGCTTCCAGGGAACTATGGCTACACCTTC
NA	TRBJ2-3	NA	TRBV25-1	CASSGRGDSTKDTQYF	TGTGCCAGCAGTGGAAGGGGGGACAGTACTAAAGATACGCAGTATTTT
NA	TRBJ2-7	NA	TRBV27	CASSVGLEQYF	TGTGCCAGCAGTGTTGGGTTGGAGCAGTACTTC
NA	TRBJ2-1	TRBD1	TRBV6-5	CASSYGQGARNEQFF	TGTGCCAGCAGTTACGGACAGGGGGCCAGAAATGAGCAGTTCTTC
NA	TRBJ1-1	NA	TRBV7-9	CASSPTLGGANTEAFF	TGTGCCAGCAGCCCCACGTTAGGAGGGGCTAACACTGAAGCTTTCTTT
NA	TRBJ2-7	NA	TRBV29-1	CSVVVGRAEQYF	TGCAGCGTTGTAGTGGGCAGGGCCGAGCAGTACTTC
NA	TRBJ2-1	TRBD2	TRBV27	CASSKSGLAGDEQFF	TGTGCCAGCAGCAAGTCGGGGCTAGCGGGAGACGAGCAGTTCTTC
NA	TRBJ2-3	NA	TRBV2	CASSDLDTQYF	TGTGCCAGCAGCGATCTGGATACGCAGTATTTT
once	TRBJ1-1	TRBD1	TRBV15	CATSRGEGANTEAFF	TGTGCCACCAGCAGAGGAGAGGGGGCGAATACTGAAGCTTTCTTT
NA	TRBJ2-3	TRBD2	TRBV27	CASRTTSGGGTDTQYF	TGTGCCAGCAGAACGACTAGCGGGGGAGGCACAGATACGCAGTATTTT
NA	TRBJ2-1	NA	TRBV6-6	CASSTNTGSYNEQFF	TGTGCCAGCAGTACTAATACAGGGTCCTACAATGAGCAGTTCTTC
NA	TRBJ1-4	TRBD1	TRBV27	CASSTGQGKEKLFF	TGTGCCAGCAGTACGGGACAGGGGAAGGAAAAACTGTTTTTT
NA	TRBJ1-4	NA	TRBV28	CASSFLRLNEKLFF	TGTGCCAGCAGTTTCCTCAGGCTTAATGAAAAACTGTTTTTT
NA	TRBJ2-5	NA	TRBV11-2	CASSLKPSLLETQYF	TGTGCCAGCAGCTTAAAGCCTAGCTTGTTGGAGACCCAGTACTTC
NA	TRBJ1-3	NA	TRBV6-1	CASSEGMWGHAGNTIYF	TGTGCCAGCAGTGAAGGGATGTGGGGGCATGCTGGAAACACCATATATTTT
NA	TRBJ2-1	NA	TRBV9	CASSVAAGNEQFF	TGTGCCAGCAGCGTAGCGGCGGGCAATGAGCAGTTCTTC
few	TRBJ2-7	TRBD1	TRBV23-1	CASSQCKTGDYEQYF	TGCGCCAGCAGTCAATGTAAAACAGGGGACTACGAGCAGTACTTC
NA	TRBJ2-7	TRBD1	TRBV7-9	CASSKAGTDPYEQYF	TGTGCCAGCAGCAAGGCCGGGACAGACCCCTACGAGCAGTACTTC
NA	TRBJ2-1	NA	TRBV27	CASSLSGGSSYNEQFF	TGTGCCAGCAGTTTATCAGGCGGCAGCTCCTACAATGAGCAGTTCTTC
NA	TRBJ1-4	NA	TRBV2	CASRPEANEKLFF	TGTGCCAGCAGACCCGAGGCTAATGAAAAACTGTTTTTT
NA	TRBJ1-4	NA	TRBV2	CASSYLEQEDEKLFF	TGTGCCAGCAGTTACTTGGAGCAAGAGGATGAAAAACTGTTTTTT
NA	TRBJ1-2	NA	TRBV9	CASSVLNRGYTF	TGTGCCAGCAGCGTACTAAATAGGGGCTACACCTTC
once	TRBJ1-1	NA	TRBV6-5	CASSYSGSGEAFF	TGTGCCAGCAGTTACTCCGGGTCGGGTGAAGCTTTCTTT
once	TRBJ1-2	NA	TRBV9	CASSVGGGADYGYTF	TGTGCCAGCAGCGTAGGCGGAGGGGCGGACTATGGCTACACCTTC
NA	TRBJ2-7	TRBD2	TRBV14	CASSQVGGLAAYEQYF	TGTGCCAGCAGCCAAGTGGGGGGACTAGCGGCCTACGAGCAGTACTTC
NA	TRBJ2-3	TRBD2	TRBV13	CASSSGLAGDSLITDTQYF	TGTGCCAGCAGCTCGGGACTAGCGGGAGACTCATTAATCACAGATACGCAGTATTTT
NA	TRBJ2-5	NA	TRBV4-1	CASSPLPGVETQYF	TGCGCCAGCAGCCCACTTCCGGGGGTTGAGACCCAGTACTTC
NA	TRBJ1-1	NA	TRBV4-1	CASSQAGLKEFEAFF	TGCGCCAGCAGCCAAGCCGGCCTGAAAGAGTTTGAAGCTTTCTTT
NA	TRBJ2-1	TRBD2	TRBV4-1	CASRPGGVPYNEQFF	TGCGCCAGCAGACCCGGGGGGGTCCCTTACAATGAGCAGTTCTTC
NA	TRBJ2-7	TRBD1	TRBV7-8	CASSLVGGGEQYF	TGTGCCAGCAGCTTAGTAGGGGGCGGCGAGCAGTACTTC
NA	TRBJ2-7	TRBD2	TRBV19	CASSPRGVGPYEQYF	TGTGCCAGTAGTCCCCGGGGGGTAGGGCCCTACGAGCAGTACTTC
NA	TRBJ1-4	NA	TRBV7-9	CASSSGPTTNEKLFF	TGTGCCAGCAGCTCCGGACCCACAACTAATGAAAAACTGTTTTTT
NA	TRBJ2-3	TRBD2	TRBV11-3	CASSFREETDTQYF	TGTGCCAGCAGCTTCCGGGAGGAAACAGATACGCAGTATTTT
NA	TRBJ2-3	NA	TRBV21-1	CASSKEGSGDSTDTQYF	TGTGCCAGCAGCAAAGAGGGAAGCGGTGATAGCACAGATACGCAGTATTTT
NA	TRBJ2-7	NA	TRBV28	CASSLTESSYEQYF	TGTGCCAGCAGTTTAACAGAGAGCTCCTACGAGCAGTACTTC
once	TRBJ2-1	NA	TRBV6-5	CASSSGSWSEQFF	TGTGCCAGCAGTTCCGGGTCCTGGAGTGAGCAGTTCTTC
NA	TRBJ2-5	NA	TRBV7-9	CASSADAETQYF	TGTGCCAGCAGCGCCGATGCCGAGACCCAGTACTTC
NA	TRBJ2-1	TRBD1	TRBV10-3	CAISSGQGAGGKNPDEQFF	TGTGCCATCAGTTCGGGACAGGGGGCGGGCGGGAAAAATCCGGATGAGCAGTTCTTC
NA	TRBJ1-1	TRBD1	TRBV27	CASSLSRGQEAFF	TGTGCCAGCAGTTTATCTAGGGGACAGGAGGCTTTCTTT
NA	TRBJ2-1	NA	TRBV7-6	CASSGRVALYNEQFF	TGTGCCAGCAGCGGACGAGTGGCCCTATACAATGAGCAGTTCTTC
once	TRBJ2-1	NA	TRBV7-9	CASSFEEATYNEQFF	TGTGCCAGCAGCTTTGAGGAAGCGACCTACAATGAGCAGTTCTTC
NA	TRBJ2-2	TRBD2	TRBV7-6	CASSLTSGNTGELFF	TGTGCCAGCAGCTTAACTAGCGGGAACACCGGGGAGCTGTTTTTT
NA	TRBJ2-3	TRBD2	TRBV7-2	CASSFMLAGGLTDTQYF	TGTGCCAGCAGCTTTATGCTAGCGGGGGGGCTTACAGATACGCAGTATTTT
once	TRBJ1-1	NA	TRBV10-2	CASSGDTEAFF	TGCGCCAGCAGTGGAGACACTGAAGCTTTCTTT
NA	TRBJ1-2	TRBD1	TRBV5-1	CASSLGGQGNGYTF	TGCGCCAGCAGCCTGGGGGGACAGGGAAATGGCTACACCTTC
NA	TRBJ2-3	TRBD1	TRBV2	CASTTGGYTDTQYF	TGTGCCAGCACTACAGGGGGCTACACAGATACGCAGTATTTT
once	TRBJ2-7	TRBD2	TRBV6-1	CASSQGLAGLYEQYF	TGTGCCAGCAGTCAGGGACTAGCGGGGTTATACGAGCAGTACTTC
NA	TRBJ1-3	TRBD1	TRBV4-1	CASSQAGGAGNTIYF	TGCGCCAGCAGCCAAGCAGGGGGAGCAGGAAACACCATATATTTT
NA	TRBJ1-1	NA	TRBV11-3	CASSLGRNTEAFF	TGTGCCAGCAGCTTAGGCCGGAACACTGAAGCTTTCTTT
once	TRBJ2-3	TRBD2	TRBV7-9	CASSSTSGRETVDTQYF	TGTGCCAGCAGCTCTACTAGCGGGAGAGAGACGGTAGATACGCAGTATTTT
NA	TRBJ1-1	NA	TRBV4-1	CASSQGLYTEAFF	TGCGCCAGCAGCCAAGGCCTTTATACTGAAGCTTTCTTT
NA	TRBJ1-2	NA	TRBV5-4	CASTSENYGYTF	TGTGCCAGCACCTCCGAAAACTATGGCTACACCTTC
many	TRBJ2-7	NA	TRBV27	CASSWTVLGEQYF	TGTGCCAGCAGCTGGACGGTTCTGGGGGAGCAGTACTTC
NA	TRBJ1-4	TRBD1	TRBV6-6	CASTRTGDGEKLFF	TGTGCCAGCACCCGGACAGGGGATGGAGAAAAACTGTTTTTT
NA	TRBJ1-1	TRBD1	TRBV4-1	CASSTGTGNTEAFF	TGCGCCAGCAGCACCGGGACAGGGAACACTGAAGCTTTCTTT